Reported below is one T cell receptor (beta chain). Its target is not known. The germline gene is not matched at one end of the junction; a read error may be the cause. The data originate from a study of tumor and adjacent non-tumor tissue in lung cancer. Study-level background: Aged about 30 to 76 years, patients included roughly ten men and 4 to 6 women with stage I to III disease. On average, productive TCRbeta reads reached some 4.4 million per sample. Study-level results: Top 100 clones took a larger repertoire share in normal lung.

The CDR3 extends over 17 amino acids. Germline CDR1 reads MNHNS; CDR2 reads SASEGT. This sample's RNA came from whole unsorted tissue. Three rounds of nested PCR, following a modified ARM-PCR protocol, produced the TCRbeta library. Each CDR3 protein gets one entry after TCRdb re-called the multiplex PCR reads with MiXCR. The table records tens of thousands of distinct CDR3 sequences, approximately 68% of them present only once. Sequenced input: lung tumor tissue. The chain joins TRBV6-1 to TRBJ2-6; TRBD1 aligns across 11 bases. This receptor was taken from a woman aged 70-85 years with non-small cell lung cancer. CDR3 loop: CASTKGQGDVGADVLTF. The CDR3 coding sequence is TGTGCCAGCACCAAGGGACAGGGGGATGTTGGGGCCGACGTCCTGACTTTC.